This note documents a single TCR beta chain sequence. The length of the CDR3 is 14 residues. The germline gives CDR1 MGHDK, CDR2 SYGVNS. V was clipped by 2 bases and J by 7 bases; unmatched bases: 6. This entry comes from a study of OX40 agonist ivuxolimab in advanced cancers. The repertoire was sequenced with immunoSEQ multiplex PCR; TCRdb's copy has only in-frame clones and lacks some. The table has tens of thousands of clones, less than 95% seen once. The clonotype originates from an adult with an advanced solid tumor such as melanoma, head and neck, liver or kidney cancer. Here the sequenced sample was CD4+ or CD8+ T cells sorted from blood, taken in a trial of the OX40 agonist ivuxolimab. This sequence joins TRBV25-1 and TRBJ2-7; 9 bases are shared with TRBD2. Here the CDR3 reads CASSEGGRAQEQYF. In nucleotides, the CDR3 is TGTGCCAGCAGTGAAGGCGGGAGGGCCCAAGAGCAGTACTTC.